The 15 T cell receptor beta chains given below trace back to one sample, sequenced in a study of blood T cell repertoires in COVID-19. Data came from immunoSEQ multiplex PCR; TCRdb stores just in-frame clones and leaves some out. The sample yields approximately 470,000 clones, around 90% seen once. Sequenced sample: PBMCs or T cells enriched from blood (not recorded which). These receptors all come from a woman aged 18 to 35 who had recovered from COVID-19.

The V and J genes are TRBV11-3 and TRBJ2-5; TRBD1 matches 7 bases. Per germline, CDR1 SGHNT and CDR2 YENEEA. This CDR3 is 14 amino acids long. After removal of 4 bases from V and 2 bases from J, the junction contained 4 bases not matched to a gene. The CDR3 DNA follows: TGTGCCAGCAGCTCAGAGGGACAGCAAGAGACCCAGTACTTC. It translates to CASSSEGQQETQYF.

The chain carries TRBV19 and TRBJ1-1, with TRBD1 as a possible D gene (6 bases). With 10 bases removed from V and 9 bases from J, the gap between germline ends came to 21 bases. This CDR3 is built from 13 residues. Germline lookup yields CDR1 LNHDA and CDR2 SQIVND (reference sequence). The CDR3 loop is CATSKNRGSQAFF. The CDR3 DNA sequence: TGTGCCACCTCCAAAAATAGGGGGTCCCAAGCTTTCTTT.

This chain uses TRBV5-4 with TRBJ2-1, with 7 bases aligning to TRBD2. V dropped 4 bases and J dropped 7; count of bases not matched to a gene: 11. Germline assignment: CDR1 SGHNT and CDR2 YYREEE (reference sequence). The CDR3 spans 15 residues. The CDR3, as DNA: TGTGCCAGCAGCGAAGGGGAGGGGCAGGGAAATGAGCAGTTCTTC. Protein sequence: CASSEGEGQGNEQFF. Variable domain in full (rest from reference TRBV5-4 and TRBJ2-1): ETGVTQSPTHLIKTRGQQVTLRCSSQSGHNTVSWYQQALGQGPQFIFQYYREEENGRGNFPPRFSGLQFPNYSSELNVNALELDDSALYLCASSEGEGQGNEQFFGPGTRLTVL.

This sequence joins TRBV28 and TRBJ1-4; no clear D gene. V lost 5 bases and J 1 base, leaving 14 bases between the germline ends. The CDR3 totals 16 residues. The germline V gene encodes CDR1 MDHEN and CDR2 SYDVKM. CDR3 nucleotide sequence: TGTGCCAGCAGTCCCCTGGTAGGCGGAACTAATGAAAAACTGTTTTTT. This sequence encodes CASSPLVGGTNEKLFF.

The chain has TRBV28 and TRBJ2-7; D ambiguous. V lost 6 bases and J lost 3, with 9 bases in between. The CDR3 contains 12 residues. Germline CDR1 reads MDHEN; CDR2 reads SYDVKM. CDR3 sequence: CASSSVGYEQYF. CDR3 nucleotides: TGTGCCAGCAGCTCGGTTGGCTACGAGCAGTACTTC.

This clone was counted a few times. Different DNA sequences within this sample yield the same CDR3. This chain links TRBV12-3 or TRBV12-4 with TRBJ1-1, with 8 bases lining up with TRBD1. This CDR3 spans 13 amino acids. The V gene end was trimmed by 6 bases and the J gene end by 5 bases; junction bases not matched to a gene: 5. The CDR3, as DNA: TGTGCCAGCAGACCCACAGGGGGGACTGAAGCTTTCTTT. This sequence encodes CASRPTGGTEAFF.

The chain carries TRBV7-6 and TRBJ2-5; D possibly corresponds to TRBD2 (6 bases). The V end lost 2 bases, the J end lost 2 bases, and 15 bases lay between the germline ends. The CDR3 consists of 16 residues. CDR1 is SGHVS and CDR2 is FNYEAQ in the germline V gene. CDR3 sequence: CASSLSRLGGQETQYF. The CDR3 DNA sequence: TGTGCCAGCAGCTTAAGTAGGCTGGGGGGTCAAGAGACCCAGTACTTC.

The chain combines TRBV28 with TRBJ1-5, with D perhaps matching TRBD1 (6 bases). From germline, CDR1 is MDHEN and CDR2 SYDVKM. CDR3 length: 20 residues. V was clipped by 2 bases and J by 0 bases, with 23 bases between them. CDR3 nucleotides: TGTGCCAGCAGTTTACCCTGGGGACACAACATGAGATATAGCAATCAGCCCCAGCATTTT. As protein: CASSLPWGHNMRYSNQPQHF. The whole variable domain, filled in from reference TRBV28 and TRBJ1-5, reads DVKVTQSSRYLVKRTGEKVFLECVQDMDHENMFWYRQDPGLGLRLIYFSYDVKMKEKGDIPEGYSVSREKKERFSLILESASTNQTSMYLCASSLPWGHNMRYSNQPQHFGDGTRLSIL.

CDR3 nucleotide sequence: TGTGCCTGGGCAGGCGCCTGGGTCGACTCCTACGAGCAGTACTTC. As protein: CAWAGAWVDSYEQYF. This chain links TRBV30 with TRBJ2-7; D is undetermined. CDR1 is GTSNPN and CDR2 is SVGIG in the germline V gene (reference sequence). The CDR3 is 15 residues long. V was shortened by 5 bases and J by 0 bases, with 17 bases between the two germline ends.

This chain connects TRBV6-2 or TRBV6-3 to TRBJ2-1, with TRBD2 matching over 10 bases. The length of the CDR3 is 16 residues. V lost 2 bases and J lost 6; bases outside the gene matches: 7. Germline V lookup: CDR1 MNHEY, CDR2 SVGEGT. The CDR3 DNA is TGTGCCAGCAGTTACCTCGGACTAGCGGAAGTCAATGAGCAGTTCTTC. Encoded protein: CASSYLGLAEVNEQFF.

The chain couples TRBV3-1 (or the pseudogene TRBV3-2) to TRBJ1-1; tentatively, D is TRBD1 (6 bases). Germline V gene lookup returns CDR1 LGHDT and CDR2 YNNKEL (reference sequence). Deletions cut 5 bases from V and 11 bases from J, with 21 bases between. This CDR3 region has 14 residues. This CDR3 reads CASSSPFAGTKAFF. In DNA form, the CDR3 reads TGTGCCAGCAGCTCCCCATTCGCCGGGACAAAGGCTTTCTTT.

J is TRBJ2-5 and V is TRBV6-5; 12 positions agree with TRBD2. The CDR3 consists of 14 residues. J gave up 4 bases and V 5 bases, and 2 bases lay outside the gene matches. Germline loops: CDR1 MNHEY, CDR2 SVGAGI. CDR3 in amino acids: CASSRTSGVETQYF. CDR3 bases: TGTGCCAGCAGTAGGACTAGCGGGGTAGAGACCCAGTACTTC.

The chain combines TRBV6-5 with TRBJ1-1; 9 bases align to TRBD1. Per germline, CDR1 MNHEY and CDR2 SVGAGI. The CDR3 spans 14 residues. V lost 5 bases to trimming and J lost 1 base; unmatched junction nucleotides: 2. This CDR3 reads CASSTDRGNTEAFF. CDR3 sequence (DNA): TGTGCCAGCAGTACGGACAGGGGGAACACTGAAGCTTTCTTT.

The rearrangement uses TRBV4-1 and TRBJ1-2; 7 nucleotides agree with TRBD1. CDR3 length equals 13 residues. The germline gives CDR1 MGHRA, CDR2 YSYEKL. Losses at the gene ends were 8 bases for V and 6 bases for J; bases not matched to a gene: 9. The CDR3 sequence is CASALRQGDGYTF. The DNA of the CDR3 is TGCGCCAGCGCCCTTCGGCAGGGGGATGGCTACACCTTC.

This clone was detected a few times. This rearrangement joins TRBV19 to TRBJ2-7; TRBD1 agrees at 8 bases. The ends lost 2 bases at V and 6 bases at J; junction bases unmatched: 6. Germline lookup yields CDR1 LNHDA and CDR2 SQIVND (reference sequence). This CDR3 has 14 residues. CDR3 sequence: CASSIPRTGPEQYF. DNA of the CDR3: TGTGCCAGTAGTATACCCCGGACAGGGCCCGAGCAGTACTTC.